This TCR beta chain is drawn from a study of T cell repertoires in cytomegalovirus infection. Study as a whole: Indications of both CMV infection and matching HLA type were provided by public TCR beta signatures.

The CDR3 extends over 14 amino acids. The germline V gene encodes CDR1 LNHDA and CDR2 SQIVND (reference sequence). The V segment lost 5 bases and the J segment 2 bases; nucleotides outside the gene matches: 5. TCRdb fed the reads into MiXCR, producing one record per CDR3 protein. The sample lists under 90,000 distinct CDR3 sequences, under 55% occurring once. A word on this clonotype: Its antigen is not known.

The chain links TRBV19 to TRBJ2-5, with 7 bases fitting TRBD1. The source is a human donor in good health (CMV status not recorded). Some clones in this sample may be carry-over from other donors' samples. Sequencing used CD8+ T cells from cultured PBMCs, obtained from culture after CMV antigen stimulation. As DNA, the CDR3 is TGTGCCAGTAGTTCTCGACAGGGACAAGAGACCCAGTACTTC. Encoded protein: CASSSRQGQETQYF. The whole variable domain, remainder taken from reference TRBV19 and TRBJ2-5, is DGGITQSPKYLFRKEGQNVTLSCEQNLNHDAMYWYRQDPGQGLRLIYYSQIVNDFQKGDIAEGYSVSREKKESFPLTVTSAQKNPTAFYLCASSSRQGQETQYFGPGTRLLVL.